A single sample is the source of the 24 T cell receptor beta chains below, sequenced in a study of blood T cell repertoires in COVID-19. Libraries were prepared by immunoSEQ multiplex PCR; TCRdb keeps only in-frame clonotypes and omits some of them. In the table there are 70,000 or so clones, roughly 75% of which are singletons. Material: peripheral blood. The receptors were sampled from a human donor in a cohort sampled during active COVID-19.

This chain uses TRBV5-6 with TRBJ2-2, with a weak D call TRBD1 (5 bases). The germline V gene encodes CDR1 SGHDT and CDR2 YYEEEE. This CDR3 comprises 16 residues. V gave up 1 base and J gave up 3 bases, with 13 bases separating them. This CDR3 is CASSLLGVSHTGELFF. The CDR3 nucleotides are TGTGCCAGCAGCTTGTTAGGGGTATCGCACACCGGGGAGCTGTTTTTT. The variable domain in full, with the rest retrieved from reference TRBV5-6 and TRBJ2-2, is DAGVTQSPTHLIKTRGQQVTLRCSPKSGHDTVSWYQQALGQGPQFIFQYYEEEERQRGNFPDRFSGHQFPNYSSELNVNALLLGDSALYLCASSLLGVSHTGELFFGEGSRLTVL.

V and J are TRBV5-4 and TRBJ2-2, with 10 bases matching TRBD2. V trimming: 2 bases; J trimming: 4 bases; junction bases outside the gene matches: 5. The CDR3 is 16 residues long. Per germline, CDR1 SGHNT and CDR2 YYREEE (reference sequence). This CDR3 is CASSLTSGAATGELFF. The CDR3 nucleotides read TGTGCCAGCAGCTTAACTAGCGGGGCGGCCACCGGGGAGCTGTTTTTT.

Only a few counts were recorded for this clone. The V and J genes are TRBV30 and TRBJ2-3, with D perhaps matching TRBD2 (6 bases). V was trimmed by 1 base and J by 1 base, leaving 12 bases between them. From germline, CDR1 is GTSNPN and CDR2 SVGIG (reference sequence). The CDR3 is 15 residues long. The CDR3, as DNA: TGTGCCTGGAGTGCTTGGGGGGTGGGCACAGATACGCAGTATTTT. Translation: CAWSAWGVGTDTQYF.

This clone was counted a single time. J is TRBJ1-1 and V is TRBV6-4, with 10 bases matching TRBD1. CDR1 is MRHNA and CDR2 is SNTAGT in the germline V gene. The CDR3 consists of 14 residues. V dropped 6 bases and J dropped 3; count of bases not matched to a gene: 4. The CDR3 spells CASRQDRGDTEAFF. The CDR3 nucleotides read TGTGCCAGCAGGCAGGACAGGGGGGACACTGAAGCTTTCTTT.

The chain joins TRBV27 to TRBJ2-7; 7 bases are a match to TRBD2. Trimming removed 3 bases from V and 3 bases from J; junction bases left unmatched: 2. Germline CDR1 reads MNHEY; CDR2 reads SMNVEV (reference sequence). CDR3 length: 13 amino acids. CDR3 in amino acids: CASSLGLYYEQYF. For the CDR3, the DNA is TGTGCCAGCAGTTTGGGACTATACTACGAGCAGTACTTC.

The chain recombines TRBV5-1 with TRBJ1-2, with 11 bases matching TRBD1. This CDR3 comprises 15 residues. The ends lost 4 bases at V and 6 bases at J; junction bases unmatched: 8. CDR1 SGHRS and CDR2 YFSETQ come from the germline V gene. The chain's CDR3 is CASSVRTGGANGYTF. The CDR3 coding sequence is TGCGCCAGCAGCGTCCGGACAGGGGGCGCCAATGGCTACACCTTC.

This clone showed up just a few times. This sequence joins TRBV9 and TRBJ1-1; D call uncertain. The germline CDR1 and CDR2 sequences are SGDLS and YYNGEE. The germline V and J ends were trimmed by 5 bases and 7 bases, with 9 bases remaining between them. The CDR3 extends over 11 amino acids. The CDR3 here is CASSRSGEAFF. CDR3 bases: TGTGCCAGCAGTCGATCAGGTGAAGCTTTCTTT.

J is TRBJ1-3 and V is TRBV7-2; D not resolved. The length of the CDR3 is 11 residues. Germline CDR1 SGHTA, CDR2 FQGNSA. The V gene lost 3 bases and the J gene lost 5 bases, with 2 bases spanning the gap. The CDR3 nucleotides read TGTGCCAGCAGCTTTAGAAACACCATATATTTT. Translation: CASSFRNTIYF.

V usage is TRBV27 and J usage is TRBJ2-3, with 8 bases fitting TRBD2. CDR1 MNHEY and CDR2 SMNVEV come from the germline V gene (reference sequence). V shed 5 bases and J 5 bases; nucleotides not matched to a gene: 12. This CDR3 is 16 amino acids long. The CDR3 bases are TGTGCCAGCAGTCCGGGGGGGGGTCTCGGTGTAGATACGCAGTATTTT. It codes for CASSPGGGLGVDTQYF.

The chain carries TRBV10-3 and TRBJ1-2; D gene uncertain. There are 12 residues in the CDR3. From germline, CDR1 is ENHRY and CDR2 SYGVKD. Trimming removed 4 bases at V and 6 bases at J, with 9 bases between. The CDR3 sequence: CAISAAGDGYTF. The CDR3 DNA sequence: TGTGCCATCAGTGCGGCGGGCGATGGCTACACCTTC.

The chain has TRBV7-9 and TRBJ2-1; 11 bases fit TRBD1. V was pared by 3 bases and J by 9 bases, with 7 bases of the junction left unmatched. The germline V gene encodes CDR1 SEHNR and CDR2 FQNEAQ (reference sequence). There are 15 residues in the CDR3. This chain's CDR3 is CASSFGTGGWAEQFF. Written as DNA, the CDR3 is TGTGCCAGCAGCTTCGGGACAGGGGGATGGGCTGAGCAGTTCTTC.

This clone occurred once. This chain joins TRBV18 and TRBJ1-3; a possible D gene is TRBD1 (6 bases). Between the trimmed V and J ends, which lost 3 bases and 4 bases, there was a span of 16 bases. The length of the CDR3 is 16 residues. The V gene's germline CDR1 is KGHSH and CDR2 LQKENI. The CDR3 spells CASSPNRVRSGNTIYF. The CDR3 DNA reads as TGTGCCAGCTCACCTAACAGGGTGCGCTCAGGAAACACCATATATTTT.

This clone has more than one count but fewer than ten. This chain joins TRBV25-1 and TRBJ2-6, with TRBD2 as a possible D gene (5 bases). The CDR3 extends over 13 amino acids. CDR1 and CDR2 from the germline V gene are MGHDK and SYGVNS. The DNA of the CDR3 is TGTGCGTCGAGGGTCTCTGGGGCCAACGTCCTGACTTTC. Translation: CASRVSGANVLTF.

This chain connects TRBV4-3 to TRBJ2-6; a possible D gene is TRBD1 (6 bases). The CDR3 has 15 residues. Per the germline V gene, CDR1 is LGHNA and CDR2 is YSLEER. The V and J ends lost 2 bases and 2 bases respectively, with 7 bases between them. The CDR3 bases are TGCGCCAGCAGCCAAACAGGGCCTGGGGCCAACGTCCTGACTTTC. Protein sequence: CASSQTGPGANVLTF.

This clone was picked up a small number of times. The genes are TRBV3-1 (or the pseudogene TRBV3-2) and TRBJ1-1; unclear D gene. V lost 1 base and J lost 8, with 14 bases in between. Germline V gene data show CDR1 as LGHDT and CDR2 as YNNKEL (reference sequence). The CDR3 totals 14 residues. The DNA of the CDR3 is TGTGCCAGCAGCCAAGGGCGGAGGCACCCCGAAGCTTTCTTT. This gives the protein CASSQGRRHPEAFF.

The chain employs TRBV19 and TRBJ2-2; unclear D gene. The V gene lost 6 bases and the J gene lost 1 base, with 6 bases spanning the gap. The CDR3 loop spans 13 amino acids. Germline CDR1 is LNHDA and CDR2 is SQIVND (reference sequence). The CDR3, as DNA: TGTGCCAGTAGCCCTATGAACACCGGGGAGCTGTTTTTT. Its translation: CASSPMNTGELFF.

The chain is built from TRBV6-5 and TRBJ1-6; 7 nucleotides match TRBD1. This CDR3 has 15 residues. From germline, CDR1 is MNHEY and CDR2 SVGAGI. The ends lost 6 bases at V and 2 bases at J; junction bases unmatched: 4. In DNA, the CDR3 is TGTGCCAGCAGCCCAGGACAGGCCTATAATTCACCCCTCCACTTT. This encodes CASSPGQAYNSPLHF.

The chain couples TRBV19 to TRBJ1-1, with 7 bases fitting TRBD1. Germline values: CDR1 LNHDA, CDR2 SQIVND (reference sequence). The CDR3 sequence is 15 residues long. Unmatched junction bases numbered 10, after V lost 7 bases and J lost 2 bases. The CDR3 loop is CASTRTGAFNTEAFF. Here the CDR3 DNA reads TGTGCCAGTACCCGCACAGGGGCCTTTAACACTGAAGCTTTCTTT.

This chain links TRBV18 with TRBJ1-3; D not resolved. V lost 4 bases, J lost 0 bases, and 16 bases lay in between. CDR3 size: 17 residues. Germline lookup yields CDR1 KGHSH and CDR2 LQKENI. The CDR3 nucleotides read TGTGCCAGCTCACGGGATAGCGCGGCCAGCTCTGGAAACACCATATATTTT. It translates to CASSRDSAASSGNTIYF.

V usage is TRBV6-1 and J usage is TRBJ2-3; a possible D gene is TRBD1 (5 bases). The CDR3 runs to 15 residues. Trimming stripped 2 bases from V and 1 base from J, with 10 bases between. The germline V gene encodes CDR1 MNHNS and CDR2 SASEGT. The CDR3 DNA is TGTGCCAGCAGTGAACGGGCAGGGCGCACAGATACGCAGTATTTT. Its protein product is CASSERAGRTDTQYF.

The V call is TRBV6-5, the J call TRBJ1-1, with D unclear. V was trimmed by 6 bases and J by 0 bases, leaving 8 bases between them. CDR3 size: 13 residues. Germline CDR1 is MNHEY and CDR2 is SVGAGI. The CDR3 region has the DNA TGTGCCAGCAGCCGCGGGTTGAACACTGAAGCTTTCTTT. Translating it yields CASSRGLNTEAFF.

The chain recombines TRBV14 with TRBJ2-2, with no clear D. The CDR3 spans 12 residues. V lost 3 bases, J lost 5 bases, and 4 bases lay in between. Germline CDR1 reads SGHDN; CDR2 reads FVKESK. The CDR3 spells CASSQTTGELFF. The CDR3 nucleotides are TGTGCCAGCAGCCAGACAACCGGGGAGCTGTTTTTT.

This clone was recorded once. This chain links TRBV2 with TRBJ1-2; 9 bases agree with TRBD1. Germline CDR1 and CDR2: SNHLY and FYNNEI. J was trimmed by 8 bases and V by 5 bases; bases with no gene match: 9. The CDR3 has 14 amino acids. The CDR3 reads CASSPDRGRTGYTF. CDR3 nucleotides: TGTGCCAGCAGTCCTGACAGGGGGAGAACGGGCTACACCTTC.

CDR3 bases: TGTGCCAGCAGTGCTACTAACCCCTCTGGGGCCAACGTCCTGACTTTC. Translated: CASSATNPSGANVLTF. J is TRBJ2-6 and V is TRBV6-1; unclear D gene. The germline V gene encodes CDR1 MNHNS and CDR2 SASEGT. The V and J ends lost 4 bases and 0 bases respectively, with 10 bases between them. The CDR3 extends over 16 amino acids.